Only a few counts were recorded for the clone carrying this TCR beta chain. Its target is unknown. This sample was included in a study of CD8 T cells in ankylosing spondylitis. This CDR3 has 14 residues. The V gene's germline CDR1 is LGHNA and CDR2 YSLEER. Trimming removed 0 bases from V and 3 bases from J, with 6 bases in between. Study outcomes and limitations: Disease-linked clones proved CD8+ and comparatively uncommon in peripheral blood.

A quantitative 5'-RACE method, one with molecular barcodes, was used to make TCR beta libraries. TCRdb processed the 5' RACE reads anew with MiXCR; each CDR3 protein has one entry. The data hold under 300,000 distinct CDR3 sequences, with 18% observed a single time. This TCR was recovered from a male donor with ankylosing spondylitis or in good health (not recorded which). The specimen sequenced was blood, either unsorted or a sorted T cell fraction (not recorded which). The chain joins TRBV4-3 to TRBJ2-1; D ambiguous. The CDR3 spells CASSQDADYNEQFF. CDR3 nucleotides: TGCGCCAGCAGCCAAGATGCAGACTACAATGAGCAGTTCTTC.